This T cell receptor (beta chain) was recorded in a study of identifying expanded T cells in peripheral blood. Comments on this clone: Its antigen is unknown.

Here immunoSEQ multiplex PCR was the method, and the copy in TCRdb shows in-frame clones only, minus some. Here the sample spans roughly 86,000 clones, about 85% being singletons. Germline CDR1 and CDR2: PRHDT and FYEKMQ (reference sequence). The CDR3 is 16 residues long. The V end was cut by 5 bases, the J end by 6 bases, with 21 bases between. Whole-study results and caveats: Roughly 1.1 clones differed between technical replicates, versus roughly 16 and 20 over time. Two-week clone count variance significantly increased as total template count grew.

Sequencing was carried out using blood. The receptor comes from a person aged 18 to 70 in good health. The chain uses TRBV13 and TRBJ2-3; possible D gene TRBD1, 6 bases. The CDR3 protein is CASSLWGTTSSDTQYF. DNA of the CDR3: TGTGCCAGCAGCCTTTGGGGGACAACATCATCTGATACGCAGTATTTT.